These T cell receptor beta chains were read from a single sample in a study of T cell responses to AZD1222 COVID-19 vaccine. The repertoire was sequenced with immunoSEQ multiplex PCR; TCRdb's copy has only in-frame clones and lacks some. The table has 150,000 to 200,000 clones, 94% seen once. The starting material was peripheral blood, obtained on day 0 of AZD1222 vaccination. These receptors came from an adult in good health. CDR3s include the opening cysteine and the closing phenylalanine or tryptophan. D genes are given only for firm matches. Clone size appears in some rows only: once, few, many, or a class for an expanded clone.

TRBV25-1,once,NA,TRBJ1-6,CASGDSYNSPLHF,TGTGCCAGCGGTGACAGTTATAATTCACCCCTCCACTTT
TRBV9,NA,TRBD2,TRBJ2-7,CASSVGAGVSSYEQYF,TGTGCCAGCAGCGTAGGTGCGGGAGTAAGTTCCTACGAGCAGTACTTC
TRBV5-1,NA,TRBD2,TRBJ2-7,CASSLGLADYEQYF,TGCGCCAGCAGCTTGGGACTAGCGGATTACGAGCAGTACTTC
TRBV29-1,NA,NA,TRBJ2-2,CSVVSMSTGELFF,TGCAGCGTGGTCTCGATGAGCACCGGGGAGCTGTTTTTT
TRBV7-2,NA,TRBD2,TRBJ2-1,CASSPRGLAGGTEQFF,TGTGCCAGCAGCCCTAGAGGACTAGCGGGAGGGACTGAGCAGTTCTTC
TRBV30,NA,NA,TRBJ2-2,CAWSGRGFRIGELFF,TGTGCCTGGAGTGGCCGGGGGTTTCGGATCGGGGAGCTGTTTTTT
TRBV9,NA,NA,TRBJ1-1,CASSSPRRGGNTEAFF,TGTGCCAGCAGCTCCCCTAGGAGGGGGGGGAACACTGAAGCTTTCTTT
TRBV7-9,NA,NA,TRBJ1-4,CASSLEGRVAQKLFF,TGTGCCAGCAGCTTAGAGGGCAGGGTTGCCCAGAAACTGTTTTTT
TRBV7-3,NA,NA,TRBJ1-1,CASSPANRRGTEAFF,TGTGCCAGCAGCCCCGCGAACAGGCGGGGCACTGAAGCTTTCTTT
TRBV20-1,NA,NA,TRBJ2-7,CSASGYSTTYEQYF,TGCAGTGCTAGTGGTTACTCAACTACCTACGAGCAGTACTTC
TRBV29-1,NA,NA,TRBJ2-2,CSVVKGVAGELFF,TGCAGCGTTGTGAAGGGGGTGGCGGGGGAGCTGTTTTTT
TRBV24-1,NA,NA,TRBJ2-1,CATSDSGRGTRDEQFF,TGTGCCACCAGTGACTCGGGACGGGGAACTAGGGATGAGCAGTTCTTC
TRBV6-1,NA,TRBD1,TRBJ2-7,CASSETGGQYF,TGTGCCAGCAGTGAAACAGGGGGGCAGTACTTC
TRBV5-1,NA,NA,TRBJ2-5,CASSLDGYRETQYF,TGCGCCAGCAGCTTGGATGGCTATCGGGAGACCCAGTACTTC
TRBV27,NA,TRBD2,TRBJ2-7,CASSFGGVGREAPYEQYF,TGTGCCAGCAGTTTCGGAGGGGTAGGGCGGGAGGCTCCCTACGAGCAGTACTTC
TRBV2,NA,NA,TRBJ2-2,CASSDSNDYTGELFF,TGTGCCAGCAGTGATTCCAACGACTACACCGGGGAGCTGTTTTTT
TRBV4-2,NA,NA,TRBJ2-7,CASSPGPFDEQYF,TGTGCCAGCAGCCCCGGGCCCTTTGACGAGCAGTACTTC
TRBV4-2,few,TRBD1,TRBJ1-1,CASSLRQGDTEAFF,TGTGCCAGCAGCCTCCGACAGGGCGACACTGAAGCTTTCTTT
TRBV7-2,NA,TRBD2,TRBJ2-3,CASSPRSSGFSSTDTQYF,TGTGCCAGCAGCCCTAGATCTAGCGGATTCTCTAGCACAGATACGCAGTATTTT
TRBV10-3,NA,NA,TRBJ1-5,CAISESRDAQPQHF,TGTGCCATCAGTGAGTCTAGGGACGCGCAGCCCCAGCATTTT
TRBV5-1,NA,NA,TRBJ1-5,CASSLAPGQPQHF,TGCGCCAGCAGCTTGGCTCCCGGCCAGCCCCAGCATTTT
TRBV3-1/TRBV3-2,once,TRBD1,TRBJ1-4,CASSLRTGYEKLFF,TGTGCCAGCAGCCTCCGGACAGGGTATGAAAAACTGTTTTTT
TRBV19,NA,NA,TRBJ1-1,CASRNREADTEAFF,TGTGCCAGTCGCAACCGGGAAGCGGACACTGAAGCTTTCTTT
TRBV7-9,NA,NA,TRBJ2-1,CASSLGVGWNYNEQFF,TGTGCCAGCAGCTTAGGGGTAGGGTGGAACTACAATGAGCAGTTCTTC
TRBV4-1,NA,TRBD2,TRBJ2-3,CASSQGGTSGTDTQYF,TGCGCCAGCAGCCAAGGGGGGACTAGCGGCACAGATACGCAGTATTTT
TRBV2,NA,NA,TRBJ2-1,CASSVAGQPEQEQFF,TGTGCCAGCAGTGTGGCCGGGCAGCCGGAACAGGAGCAGTTCTTC
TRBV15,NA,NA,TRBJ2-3,CATSRADGYTDTQYF,TGTGCCACCAGCAGAGCGGACGGGTACACAGATACGCAGTATTTT
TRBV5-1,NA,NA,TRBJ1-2,CASSDLGRYTF,TGCGCCAGCAGCGACCTGGGACGCTACACCTTC
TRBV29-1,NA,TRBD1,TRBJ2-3,CSVLGTGGFSTSTDTQYF,TGCAGCGTTCTGGGGACAGGGGGCTTTTCCACTAGCACAGATACGCAGTATTTT
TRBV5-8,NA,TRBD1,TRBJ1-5,CASSYDRDRGLSNQPQHF,TGTGCCAGCAGCTATGACCGGGACAGGGGGCTGAGCAATCAGCCCCAGCATTTT
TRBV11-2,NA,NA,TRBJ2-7,CASSLNRAGLEQYF,TGTGCCAGCAGCTTGAACAGGGCGGGGCTCGAGCAGTACTTC
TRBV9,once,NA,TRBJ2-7,CASSYRDEDEQYF,TGTGCCAGCTCGTACAGGGACGAGGACGAGCAGTACTTC
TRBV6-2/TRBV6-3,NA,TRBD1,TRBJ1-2,CASSQNRGDYGYTF,TGTGCCAGCAGTCAAAACAGGGGGGACTATGGCTACACCTTC
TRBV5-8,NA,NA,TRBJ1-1,CASSGGHRNTEAFF,TGTGCCAGCAGCGGCGGACATAGGAACACTGAAGCTTTCTTT
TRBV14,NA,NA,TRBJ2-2,CASSQGQGFPGELFF,TGTGCCAGCAGCCAAGGCCAGGGTTTTCCCGGGGAGCTGTTTTTT
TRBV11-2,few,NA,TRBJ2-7,CASSLRAGLEQYF,TGTGCCAGCAGTCTAAGGGCGGGCCTCGAGCAGTACTTC